The next 23 T cell receptor beta chains were all read from a single sample in a study of CD8 T cells in Susac syndrome. Reverse transcription of about 0.5 to 1 ug RNA was carried out with random hexamers. Each CDR3 protein is one row after TCRdb ran MiXCR on the immunoSEQ multiplex PCR reads. Of 200,000 or so distinct CDR3 sequences listed, about 96% were seen once; the top ten hold approximately 0.097%. Sequencing input: CD4+ T cells from PBMCs. All receptors derive from a human donor with multiple sclerosis.

The V and J genes are TRBV12-3 or TRBV12-4 and TRBJ2-6; 8 bases line up with TRBD2. The CDR3 runs 16 residues. Germline trimming cut 5 bases from V and 2 bases from J; bases unmatched to any gene: 5. For the CDR3, the DNA is TGTGCCAGCAGTCTCGCGGGGGGACCTGGGGCCAACGTCCTGACTTTC. This gives the protein CASSLAGGPGANVLTF.

The chain has TRBV9 and TRBJ2-3; D gene ambiguous. V shed 1 base and J shed 5 bases, with 5 bases lying between them. The germline gives CDR1 SGDLS, CDR2 YYNGEE. The CDR3 contains 12 residues. CDR3 residues: CASSVLGDTQYF. DNA of the CDR3: TGTGCCAGCAGCGTATTGGGAGATACGCAGTATTTT. Full variable domain (outside the CDR3, taken from reference TRBV9 and TRBJ2-3): DSGVTQTPKHLITATGQRVTLRCSPRSGDLSVYWYQQSLDQGLQFLIQYYNGEERAKGNILERFSAQQFPDLHSELNLSSLELGDSALYFCASSVLGDTQYFGPGTRLTVL.

The rearrangement joins TRBV30 to TRBJ1-3, with TRBD1 as a possible D gene (5 bases). The CDR3 consists of 12 residues. V was pared by 2 bases and J by 8 bases, with 10 bases between. The germline gives CDR1 GTSNPN, CDR2 SVGIG (reference sequence). In DNA form, the CDR3 reads TGTGCCTGGAGTCCGGGGCTGGACACCATATATTTT. It yields the protein CAWSPGLDTIYF.

The V call is TRBV15, the J call TRBJ2-7, with D hard to call. V was cut by 0 bases and J by 2 bases, with 8 bases left in between. The CDR3 has 14 residues. Germline CDR1 is LNHNV and CDR2 is YYDKDF (reference sequence). CDR3 in DNA: TGTGCCACCAGCAGAGATAGGCTCACCTACGAGCAGTACTTC. Translation: CATSRDRLTYEQYF.

CDR3 nucleotide sequence: TGCAGTGCTAGAGATACAGGGGATCAGCCCCAGCATTTT. This codes for CSARDTGDQPQHF. J is TRBJ1-5 and V is TRBV20-1; 7 bases line up with TRBD1. Germline V gives CDR1 DFQATT, CDR2 SNEGSKA (reference sequence). This CDR3 has 13 amino acids. V shed 0 bases and J 5 bases; nucleotides not matched to a gene: 1.

The genes are TRBV5-1 and TRBJ2-3, with D unresolved. Deletions cut 0 bases from V and 2 bases from J, with 16 bases between. This CDR3 is built from 17 residues. Germline values: CDR1 SGHRS, CDR2 YFSETQ. The CDR3 here is CASSLAPPPVSTDTQYF. The CDR3 DNA reads as TGCGCCAGCAGCTTGGCCCCCCCTCCCGTATCCACAGATACGCAGTATTTT.

The rearrangement joins TRBV4-1 to TRBJ2-3; D gene uncertain. CDR3 size: 14 residues. The germline gives CDR1 MGHRA, CDR2 YSYEKL. The V gene lost 1 base and the J gene lost 3 bases, with 8 bases spanning the gap. DNA of the CDR3: TGCGCCAGCAGCCAAGTTCATCGGACAGATACGCAGTATTTT. Protein product: CASSQVHRTDTQYF.

The chain combines TRBV29-1 with TRBJ2-1; possible D gene TRBD2, 7 bases. V lost 4 bases and J lost 6, with 13 bases in between. The length of the CDR3 is 13 residues. Germline CDR1 and CDR2: SQVTM and ANQGSEA. The CDR3 sequence: CSVGGGASNEQFF. For the CDR3, the DNA is TGCAGCGTTGGGGGGGGCGCCAGCAATGAGCAGTTCTTC.

V and J are TRBV15 and TRBJ1-5; TRBD1 agrees at 7 bases. V was pared by 3 bases and J by 0 bases, with 5 bases of the junction left unmatched. This CDR3 spans 16 amino acids. Germline V gene data show CDR1 as LNHNV and CDR2 as YYDKDF (reference sequence). CDR3 in amino acids: CATSRRGQNSNQPQHF. The CDR3 DNA sequence: TGTGCCACCAGCAGGAGGGGGCAGAATAGCAATCAGCCCCAGCATTTT.

This chain uses TRBV30 with TRBJ2-1, with TRBD2 as a possible D gene (6 bases). Per the germline V gene, CDR1 is GTSNPN and CDR2 is SVGIG (reference sequence). The ends were cut back, 4 bases at V and 4 bases at J, with 23 bases in the middle. The CDR3 extends over 17 amino acids. The CDR3 is CAWTLTRTSRGYNEQFF. DNA for the CDR3: TGTGCCTGGACCTTAACCCGGACCTCCCGGGGGTACAATGAGCAGTTCTTC. Full variable domain (rest looked up from reference TRBV30 and TRBJ2-1): SQTIHQWPATLVQPVGSPLSLECTVEGTSNPNLYWYRQAAGRGLQLLFYSVGIGQISSEVPQNLSASRPQDRQFILSSKKLLLSDSGFYLCAWTLTRTSRGYNEQFFGPGTRLTVL.

The rearrangement joins TRBV7-9 to TRBJ2-5, with no clear D. V shed 10 bases and J shed 4 bases, with 4 bases lying between them. CDR1 and CDR2 (germline): SEHNR, FQNEAQ (reference sequence). The CDR3 is made up of 9 amino acids. The CDR3 loop is CATGETQYF. The DNA of the CDR3 is TGTGCCACAGGAGAGACCCAGTACTTC.

This clonotype was detected once. This chain links TRBV12-3 or TRBV12-4 with TRBJ2-7; 9 positions agree with TRBD1. The CDR3 is made up of 15 amino acids. V was pared by 4 bases and J by 6 bases, with 10 bases of the junction left unmatched. This CDR3 reads CASSSPGTGTREQYF. DNA for the CDR3: TGTGCCAGCAGTTCCCCGGGGACAGGGACCCGCGAGCAGTACTTC.

CDR3 protein: CASSRGDRDDEQYF. CDR3 nucleotides: TGCGCCAGCAGCCGAGGGGACAGGGATGACGAGCAGTACTTC. The chain has TRBV4-1 and TRBJ2-7, with 9 bases fitting TRBD1. V was pared by 4 bases and J by 5 bases, with 6 bases of the junction left unmatched. The germline gives CDR1 MGHRA, CDR2 YSYEKL. The CDR3 runs to 14 residues.

In DNA, the CDR3 is TGTGCCACCAGTGATTCCTATATCTCCACCGGGGAGCTGTTTTTT. It yields the protein CATSDSYISTGELFF. This chain connects TRBV24-1 to TRBJ2-2; D gene ambiguous. The CDR3 loop spans 15 amino acids. Looked up from germline, CDR1 is KGHDR and CDR2 is SFDVKD. The V and J ends lost 2 bases and 4 bases respectively, with 10 bases between them.

The CDR3 DNA sequence: TGTGCCAGCTCACCGGGCGCTGAAGCTTTCTTT. Amino acids: CASSPGAEAFF. The chain has TRBV18 and TRBJ1-1; D is uncertain. CDR1 KGHSH and CDR2 LQKENI come from the germline V gene. The CDR3 is 11 residues long. The V gene lost 3 bases and the J gene lost 6 bases, with 5 bases spanning the gap.

The chain joins TRBV24-1 to TRBJ1-2; D is ambiguous. V lost 0 bases and J lost 7, with 5 bases in between. From germline, CDR1 is KGHDR and CDR2 SFDVKD. The CDR3 covers 12 residues. For the CDR3, the DNA is TGTGCCACCAGTGATTTGCGGGGTGGCTACACCTTC. Translated: CATSDLRGGYTF.

The gene calls are TRBV12-3 or TRBV12-4 and TRBJ1-1, with 8 bases matching TRBD1. The J segment lost 3 bases and the V segment lost 6 bases, leaving 15 bases of the junction unmatched. The CDR3 runs 17 residues. CDR3 DNA: TGTGCCAGCAGACGTCAGGGGGCGTCACGCAAGGACACTGAAGCTTTCTTT. It is translated as CASRRQGASRKDTEAFF.

This rearrangement joins TRBV18 to TRBJ2-3; unclear D gene. Germline V lookup: CDR1 KGHSH, CDR2 LQKENI. The CDR3 sequence is 16 residues long. V was trimmed by 3 bases and J by 0 bases, leaving 13 bases between them. CDR3: CASSPSVARSTDTQYF. As DNA, the CDR3 is TGTGCCAGCTCACCGTCGGTTGCGAGGAGCACAGATACGCAGTATTTT.

This CDR3 reads CASNSDRENTEAFF. The CDR3 DNA reads as TGTGCCAGCAATTCGGACAGGGAGAACACTGAAGCTTTCTTT. The chain recombines TRBV3-1 with TRBJ1-1; 8 nucleotides line up with TRBD1. With V trimmed by 7 bases and J by 1 base, 5 bases remained unmatched. The CDR3 sequence is 14 residues long. The germline V gene encodes CDR1 LGHDT and CDR2 YNNKEL (reference sequence).

The V and J genes are TRBV20-1 and TRBJ1-5, with 7 bases lining up with TRBD1. This CDR3 comprises 14 residues. Germline CDR1 DFQATT, CDR2 SNEGSKA (reference sequence). With 1 base clipped from V and 3 bases from J, the junction kept 3 bases outside the gene matches. CDR3 residues: CSARADRDNQPQHF. DNA of the CDR3: TGCAGTGCTAGAGCTGACAGGGACAATCAGCCCCAGCATTTT.

This sequence joins TRBV20-1 and TRBJ2-1, with D maybe TRBD2 (6 bases). This CDR3 comprises 15 residues. Trimming took 5 bases from V and 5 from J, leaving 19 bases between them. Germline V lookup: CDR1 DFQATT, CDR2 SNEGSKA (reference sequence). In DNA, the CDR3 is TGCAGTGCTTCCCTAGGGCTAGCGCCACACAATGAGCAGTTCTTC. Its translation is CSASLGLAPHNEQFF.

The J gene is TRBJ2-1, the V gene TRBV27; D is possibly TRBD1 (5 bases). V was pared by 5 bases and J by 5 bases, with 13 bases between. Germline V CDR1 and CDR2: MNHEY, SMNVEV (reference sequence). This CDR3 region has 14 residues. The DNA of the CDR3 is TGTGCCAGCAGTGCTTACCAGGGAAACAATGAGCAGTTCTTC. Amino acid sequence: CASSAYQGNNEQFF.

The chain couples TRBV30 to TRBJ1-5; D is unclear. Trimming took 0 bases from V and 6 from J, leaving 15 bases between them. This CDR3 contains 15 residues. Germline lookup yields CDR1 GTSNPN and CDR2 SVGIG (reference sequence). The CDR3 DNA reads as TGTGCCTGGAGTGTACGCGGAGATCCGGGTCAGCCCCAGCATTTT. Translated: CAWSVRGDPGQPQHF. Based on the CDR3 plus reference TRBV30 and TRBJ1-5, the full variable domain is SQTIHQWPATLVQPVGSPLSLECTVEGTSNPNLYWYRQAAGRGLQLLFYSVGIGQISSEVPQNLSASRPQDRQFILSSKKLLLSDSGFYLCAWSVRGDPGQPQHFGDGTRLSIL.